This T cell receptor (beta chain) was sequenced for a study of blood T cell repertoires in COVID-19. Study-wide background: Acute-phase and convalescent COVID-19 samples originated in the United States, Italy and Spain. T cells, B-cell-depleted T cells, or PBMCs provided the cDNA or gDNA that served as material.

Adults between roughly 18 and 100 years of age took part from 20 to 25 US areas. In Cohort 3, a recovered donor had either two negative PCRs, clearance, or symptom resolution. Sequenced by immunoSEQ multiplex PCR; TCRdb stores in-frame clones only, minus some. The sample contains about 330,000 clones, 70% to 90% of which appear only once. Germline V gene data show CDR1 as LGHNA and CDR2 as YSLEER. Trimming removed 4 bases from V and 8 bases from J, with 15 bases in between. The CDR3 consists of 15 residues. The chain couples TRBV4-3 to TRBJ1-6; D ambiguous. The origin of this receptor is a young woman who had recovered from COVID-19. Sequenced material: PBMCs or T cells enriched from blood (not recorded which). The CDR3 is CASSRARILDSPLHF. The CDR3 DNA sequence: TGCGCCAGCAGCCGGGCCAGGATTTTAGATTCACCCCTCCACTTT.